This paragraph reports one T cell receptor (beta chain). Its antigen is undetermined. Relapses following autologous stem cell transplantation were seen in all patients, with brentuximab vedotin exposure varying. Best responses fell into complete response, partial response or progressive disease. This specimen belongs to a study of PD-1 blockade in classical Hodgkin lymphoma. Study-level results: Baseline diversity was lower in partial responders and progressors than complete responders. Exclusion was applied to patients who started nivolumab under 1 year after ASCT. The study reported lower baseline TCR diversity in newly diagnosed patients than in healthy donors.

This table comes from immunoSEQ multiplex PCR, and its TCRdb copy is limited to in-frame clones, with some not included. This table holds more than 70,000 clones, 92% found once. V shed 7 bases, J shed 4 bases, and the junction held 4 bases outside the gene matches. CDR3 length: 14 residues. Germline V gene data show CDR1 as SNHLY and CDR2 as FYNNEI. The TCR was taken from a human donor with classical Hodgkin lymphoma. The sample here was peripheral blood mononuclear cells (PBMCs), taken before the second cycle of nivolumab. The V gene is TRBV2, the J gene TRBJ2-1; 10 nucleotides align to TRBD1. CDR3 DNA: TGTGCCAGCACGCGGGGACAGGGGTACAATGAGCAGTTCTTC. Translated, it gives CASTRGQGYNEQFF.